Listed here are 32 T cell receptor beta chains from one sample, sequenced in a study of T cell responses to AZD1222 COVID-19 vaccine (dated by TCRdb to about 2021). Library creation used the immunoSEQ multiplex PCR assay. Drawn from immuneACCESS, this table holds only the in-frame rearrangements with V and J called that TCRdb kept. Clones are partly lost; checked studies trace under half to an unresolved V gene and leave the rest unexplained. In all, the sample holds 100,000 to 150,000 clones, and 80% to 95% of those were seen once. The ten largest account for approximately 1% of the sample. The time point label, as the study defines it: baseline before first vaccination. Here the sequenced sample was peripheral blood, taken on day 0 of AZD1222 vaccination. The receptors shown here come from an adult in good health.

The chain couples TRBV18 to TRBJ2-1; 9 bases are a match to TRBD2. Germline loops: CDR1 KGHSH, CDR2 LQKENI. With 0 bases clipped from V and 8 bases from J, the junction kept 5 bases outside the gene matches. The CDR3 totals 15 residues. The CDR3 nucleotides are TGTGCCAGCTCACCACCGGCGGGAGGGCCGGATGAGCAGTTCTTC. This translates into CASSPPAGGPDEQFF. Variable domain in full (rest from reference TRBV18 and TRBJ2-1): NAGVMQNPRHLVRRRGQEARLRCSPMKGHSHVYWYRQLPEEGLKFMVYLQKENIIDESGMPKERFSAEFPKEGPSILRIQQVVRGDSAAYFCASSPPAGGPDEQFFGPGTRLTVL.

The J gene is TRBJ1-1, the V gene TRBV5-6, with D perhaps matching TRBD1 (5 bases). Germline CDR1 is SGHDT and CDR2 is YYEEEE. Trimming shortened V by 1 base and J by 7 bases, and 5 bases separated the two germline ends. The CDR3 spans 11 residues. Written as DNA, the CDR3 is TGTGCCAGCAGCTTGAGGGGTGAAGCTTTCTTT. Translation gives CASSLRGEAFF.

This rearrangement joins TRBV2 to TRBJ1-5; D remains unclear. CDR3 length: 14 residues. V shed 0 bases and J shed 1 base, with 4 bases lying between them. Germline values: CDR1 SNHLY, CDR2 FYNNEI. The CDR3 here is CASSEALSNQPQHF. CDR3 sequence (DNA): TGTGCCAGCAGTGAAGCGCTAAGCAATCAGCCCCAGCATTTT.

This chain joins TRBV7-8 and TRBJ2-1; 7 nucleotides agree with TRBD1. This CDR3 contains 15 residues. Trimming removed 5 bases from V and 0 bases from J; junction bases left unmatched: 4. The germline CDR1 and CDR2 sequences are SGHVS and FQNEAQ. CDR3 in amino acids: CASSRQGRSYNEQFF. CDR3 DNA: TGTGCCAGCAGCCGACAGGGTCGCTCCTACAATGAGCAGTTCTTC.

For this clone: One junction end does not reproduce the germline sequence, and a read error may be involved. This chain links TRBV19 with TRBJ1-1; 8 positions agree with TRBD1. The CDR3 runs 11 residues. Germline assignment: CDR1 LNHDA and CDR2 SQIVND (reference sequence). In nucleotides, the CDR3 is TGTGCCAGTAGCAGGACAGGGAAGCTTCTCTTT. Amino acids: CASSRTGKLLF.

This clone was picked up one time. V is TRBV18 and J is TRBJ1-3, with D hard to call. Trimming removed 2 bases at V and 0 bases at J, with 8 bases between. The CDR3 sequence is 15 residues long. Germline assignment: CDR1 KGHSH and CDR2 LQKENI. In DNA form, the CDR3 reads TGTGCCAGCTCACCAAGGGCTCTCTCTGGAAACACCATATATTTT. This sequence encodes CASSPRALSGNTIYF.

V usage is TRBV2 and J usage is TRBJ2-3; D ambiguous. The CDR3 runs to 16 residues. CDR1 and CDR2 from the germline V gene are SNHLY and FYNNEI. The ends were cut back, 3 bases at V and 6 bases at J, with 19 bases in the middle. The CDR3 coding sequence is TGTGCCAGCAGTGATGACCCGACCCCGCCCGTGGATACGCAGTATTTT. Translated: CASSDDPTPPVDTQYF.

This clone has a single count. V is TRBV15 and J is TRBJ2-2; D unclear. The V gene lost 5 bases and the J gene lost 1 base, with 17 bases spanning the gap. Germline V gives CDR1 LNHNV, CDR2 YYDKDF (reference sequence). This CDR3 comprises 17 residues. The CDR3 here is CATSSSRTYVNTGELFF. In nucleotides, the CDR3 is TGTGCCACCAGCTCCTCTAGAACCTACGTGAACACCGGGGAGCTGTTTTTT.

This chain uses TRBV11-3 with TRBJ2-1; 7 positions match TRBD2. CDR3 length equals 16 residues. Trimming at V came to 5 bases and at J to 7 bases, leaving 14 bases not matched to a gene. Germline-derived CDR1 and CDR2 are SGHNT and YENEEA. The CDR3 DNA is TGTGCCAGCAGCGCCCAAGGCGGGAGCAAGATTAATGAGCAGTTCTTC. Amino acids: CASSAQGGSKINEQFF.

This rearrangement joins TRBV19 to TRBJ2-3; TRBD2 might be the D (7 bases). V shed 6 bases and J shed 4 bases, with 17 bases lying between them. CDR3 length: 15 amino acids. Germline V gene sequence: CDR1 LNHDA, CDR2 SQIVND (reference sequence). CDR3 coding DNA: TGTGCCAGTAGCATGTCTATAGGGGGGGCAGATACGCAGTATTTT. It specifies CASSMSIGGADTQYF.

The chain uses TRBV20-1 and TRBJ2-5; D unresolved. Germline lookup yields CDR1 DFQATT and CDR2 SNEGSKA (reference sequence). The CDR3 extends over 11 amino acids. V was clipped by 6 bases and J by 7 bases, with 12 bases between them. CDR3 residues: CSAAHLGTQYF. In nucleotides, the CDR3 is TGCAGTGCCGCTCATCTCGGGACCCAGTACTTC.

This clone was picked up a small number of times. CDR3 amino acids: CASSTPGRTEAFF. CDR3 sequence (DNA): TGTGCCAGCAGTACCCCGGGGAGGACTGAAGCTTTCTTT. J is TRBJ1-1 and V is TRBV6-9, with D unclear. Germline CDR1 MNHGY, CDR2 SVAAGI. Trimming took 5 bases from V and 5 from J, leaving 12 bases between them. The CDR3 extends over 13 amino acids.

The rearrangement joins TRBV5-1 to TRBJ2-2, with TRBD2 matching 9 bases. The CDR3 sequence is 15 residues long. V trimming: 1 base; J trimming: 4 bases; junction bases outside the gene matches: 2. Per germline, CDR1 SGHRS and CDR2 YFSETQ. The CDR3 is CASSLTAGGTGELFF. The CDR3 coding sequence is TGCGCCAGCAGCTTGACAGCGGGAGGCACCGGGGAGCTGTTTTTT.

The rearrangement joins TRBV10-1 to TRBJ1-5; no clear D. In germline, CDR1 is WNHNN, CDR2 SYGVQD (reference sequence). The CDR3 contains 14 residues. V was clipped by 6 bases and J by 4 bases, with 13 bases between them. The CDR3 sequence is CASRYRRCNQPQHF. The CDR3 DNA sequence: TGCGCCAGCAGATACAGACGCTGTAATCAGCCCCAGCATTTT.

A remark on this clone: Other DNA sequences in this specimen translate into the identical CDR3. The gene calls are TRBV3-1 (or the pseudogene TRBV3-2) and TRBJ2-7, with D possibly being TRBD2 (6 bases). CDR1 LGHDT and CDR2 YNNKEL come from the germline V gene (reference sequence). CDR3 length: 14 residues. The V and J ends lost 1 base and 4 bases respectively, with 11 bases between them. The CDR3 DNA sequence: TGTGCCAGCAGCCAAGTGGGGAGGATATACGAGCAGTACTTC. Translation: CASSQVGRIYEQYF.

The chain joins TRBV9 to TRBJ2-1; tentatively, D is TRBD1 or TRBD2 (5 bases each). Germline CDR1 is SGDLS and CDR2 is YYNGEE. V gave up 2 bases and J gave up 4 bases, with 13 bases separating them. The CDR3 has 15 amino acids. The CDR3 reads CASSVSGTIYNEQFF. DNA for the CDR3: TGTGCCAGCAGCGTTTCCGGGACCATATACAATGAGCAGTTCTTC.

This sequence joins TRBV23-1 and TRBJ2-7; no clear D gene. TRBV23-1 has ORF status, its function being uncertain. The V end was cut by 3 bases, the J end by 2 bases, with 17 bases between. The CDR3 consists of 16 residues. CDR3 amino acids: CASSQVVDRETYEQYF. CDR3 nucleotide sequence: TGCGCCAGCAGTCAGGTCGTGGACCGAGAAACCTACGAGCAGTACTTC.

V is TRBV29-1 and J is TRBJ1-5, with D hard to call. Between the trimmed V and J ends, which lost 7 bases and 4 bases, there was a span of 11 bases. The CDR3 is 12 residues long. Germline V lookup: CDR1 SQVTM, CDR2 ANQGSEA. CDR3 coding DNA: TGCAGCGGACGGGAGGGAAATCAGCCCCAGCATTTT. Amino acids: CSGREGNQPQHF.

V and J are TRBV28 and TRBJ1-5; tentatively, D is TRBD1 (5 bases). From germline, CDR1 is MDHEN and CDR2 SYDVKM. The CDR3 is 15 amino acids. V lost 2 bases, J lost 3 bases, and 11 bases lay in between. The CDR3 DNA follows: TGTGCCAGCAGTTTACGGGGCTACTTCAATCAGCCCCAGCATTTT. Encoded protein: CASSLRGYFNQPQHF.

The genes are TRBV21-1 and TRBJ2-5. TRBV21-1 constitutes a pseudogene. The CDR3 loop spans 14 amino acids. The CDR3 here is CASSKMTGPATQYF. The CDR3 region has the DNA TGTGCCAGCAGCAAGATGACGGGGCCGGCGACCCAGTACTTC.

The V gene is TRBV9, the J gene TRBJ1-5; D gene uncertain. Germline CDR1 is SGDLS and CDR2 is YYNGEE. The CDR3 is made up of 14 amino acids. Trimming left V 0 bases short and J 6 bases short, with 10 bases between. The CDR3: CASSVDSGGQPQHF. The CDR3 coding sequence is TGTGCCAGCAGCGTAGACTCAGGCGGTCAGCCCCAGCATTTT.

This sequence joins TRBV2 and TRBJ1-1; D is unresolved. The CDR3 is made up of 12 amino acids. CDR1 and CDR2 (germline): SNHLY, FYNNEI. Trimming removed 11 bases from V and 4 bases from J, with 14 bases in between. The CDR3 loop is CAGLFVRTEAFF. DNA for the CDR3: TGTGCCGGCCTCTTCGTGCGCACTGAAGCTTTCTTT.

This chain uses TRBV20-1 with TRBJ1-2; D ambiguous. The CDR3 is made up of 12 amino acids. The germline V gene has CDR1 DFQATT and CDR2 SNEGSKA (reference sequence). Trimming shortened V by 3 bases and J by 7 bases, and 12 bases separated the two germline ends. DNA of the CDR3: TGCAGTGCTAGTTCCGGGAGGACTGGCTACACCTTC. Its protein product is CSASSGRTGYTF.

The rearrangement uses TRBV29-1 and TRBJ2-1; D gene uncertain. In germline, CDR1 is SQVTM, CDR2 ANQGSEA. The CDR3 runs to 10 residues. Trimming took off 7 bases at V and 12 bases at J, with 13 bases between the two ends. DNA of the CDR3: TGCAGCGGGGCAGACTTGGTGCAGTTCTTC. Protein product: CSGADLVQFF.

The chain uses TRBV6-6 and TRBJ1-6; D is ambiguous. The CDR3 spans 12 residues. In germline, CDR1 is MNHNY, CDR2 SVGAGI (reference sequence). Trimming shortened V by 0 bases and J by 15 bases, and 9 bases separated the two germline ends. This CDR3 is CASSYSRSDLHF. The CDR3 region has the DNA TGTGCCAGCAGTTACTCGAGGTCGGACCTCCACTTT.

The chain combines TRBV30 with TRBJ1-1, with 7 nucleotides matching TRBD1. With V trimmed by 5 bases and J by 0 bases, 0 bases remained unmatched. This CDR3 is built from 12 residues. Germline lookup yields CDR1 GTSNPN and CDR2 SVGIG (reference sequence). The CDR3 DNA sequence: TGTGCCTGGGACAGGGTGAACACTGAAGCTTTCTTT. Protein sequence: CAWDRVNTEAFF.

The chain recombines TRBV9 with TRBJ2-3; D remains unclear. The CDR3 sequence is 12 residues long. The V end lost 4 bases, the J end lost 2 bases, and 5 bases lay between the germline ends. Germline loops: CDR1 SGDLS, CDR2 YYNGEE. Here the CDR3 DNA reads TGTGCCAGCAGCCCTTACACAGATACGCAGTATTTT. Amino acid sequence: CASSPYTDTQYF.

The rearrangement joins TRBV19 to TRBJ1-3; D call uncertain. Per germline, CDR1 LNHDA and CDR2 SQIVND (reference sequence). The CDR3 runs 16 residues. V shed 5 bases and J shed 4 bases, with 18 bases lying between them. In DNA form, the CDR3 reads TGTGCCAGTAGTGTACGCCGGTGGGTCTCCGGAAACACCATATATTTT. This encodes CASSVRRWVSGNTIYF.

The V call is TRBV6-5, the J call TRBJ1-1; possibly TRBD1 for D (5 bases). This CDR3 has 14 amino acids. Per germline, CDR1 MNHEY and CDR2 SVGAGI. Trimming removed 4 bases from V and 1 base from J, with 10 bases in between. CDR3 residues: CASSFSGRNTEAFF. CDR3 DNA sequence: TGTGCCAGCAGTTTTTCAGGGCGGAACACTGAAGCTTTCTTT.

The chain recombines TRBV2 with TRBJ2-2; 13 positions match TRBD2. The CDR3 loop spans 15 amino acids. Trimming at V came to 7 bases and at J to 2 bases, leaving 1 base not matched to a gene. Germline CDR1 reads SNHLY; CDR2 reads FYNNEI. The CDR3 here is CASKGLAGNTGELFF. In nucleotides, the CDR3 is TGTGCCAGCAAGGGACTAGCGGGAAACACCGGGGAGCTGTTTTTT.

V usage is TRBV5-1 and J usage is TRBJ2-1; D uncertain. V lost 1 base, J lost 2 bases, and 7 bases lay in between. CDR3 length: 14 residues. Germline CDR1 SGHRS, CDR2 YFSETQ. CDR3 bases: TGCGCCAGCAGCTTGATCCAGGCCTACAATGAGCAGTTCTTC. Its protein is CASSLIQAYNEQFF.

The chain has TRBV7-6 and TRBJ2-7, with D possibly being TRBD2 (6 bases). The CDR3 has 15 amino acids. Trimming left V 5 bases short and J 9 bases short, with 23 bases between. Germline assignment: CDR1 SGHVS and CDR2 FNYEAQ. The chain's CDR3 is CASSPKTGLAAVQYF. The CDR3, as DNA: TGTGCCAGCAGCCCAAAAACGGGACTTGCTGCGGTGCAGTACTTC.